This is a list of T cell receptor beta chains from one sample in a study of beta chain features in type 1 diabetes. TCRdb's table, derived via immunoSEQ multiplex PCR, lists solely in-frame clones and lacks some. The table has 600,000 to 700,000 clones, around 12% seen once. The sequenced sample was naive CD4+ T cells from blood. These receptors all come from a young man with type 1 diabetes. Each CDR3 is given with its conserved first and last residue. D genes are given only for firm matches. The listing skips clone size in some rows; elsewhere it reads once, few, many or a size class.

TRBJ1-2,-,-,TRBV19,CASSTEGIGYGYTF,TGTGCCAGTAGTACGGAGGGGATAGGCTATGGCTACACCTTC
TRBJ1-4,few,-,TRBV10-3,CAISESQGANEKLFF,TGTGCCATCAGTGAGTCGCAAGGCGCTAATGAAAAACTGTTTTTT
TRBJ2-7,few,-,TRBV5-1,CASSLVRNYEQYF,TGCGCCAGCAGCTTGGTGAGAAACTACGAGCAGTACTTC
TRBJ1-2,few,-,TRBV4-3,CASSPGSAGYTF,TGCGCCAGCAGCCCCGGGAGCGCTGGCTACACCTTC
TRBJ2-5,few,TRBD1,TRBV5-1,CASSLRTGYEETQYF,TGCGCCAGCAGCTTGCGGACAGGCTACGAGGAGACCCAGTACTTC
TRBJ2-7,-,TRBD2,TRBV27,CASRTSGAPYEQYF,TGTGCCAGCAGGACTAGCGGGGCCCCCTACGAGCAGTACTTC
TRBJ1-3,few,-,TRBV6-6,CASSPSRNTIYF,TGTGCCAGCAGTCCGAGCAGAAACACCATATATTTT
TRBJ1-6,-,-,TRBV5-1,CASSLETDSPLHF,TGCGCCAGCAGCTTGGAGACGGATTCACCCCTCCACTTT
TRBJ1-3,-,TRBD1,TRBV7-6,CASSSRDSSTIYF,TGTGCCAGCAGCTCACGGGACAGTAGCACCATATATTTT
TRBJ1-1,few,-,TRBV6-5,CASSYQRNTEAFF,TGTGCCAGCAGTTACCAAAGAAACACTGAAGCTTTCTTT
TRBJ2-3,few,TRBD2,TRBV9,CASSVSGGMSDTQYF,TGTGCCAGCAGCGTCTCGGGGGGAATGTCAGATACGCAGTATTTT
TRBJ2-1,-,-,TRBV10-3,CAISGEGSEQFF,TGTGCCATCAGTGGGGAAGGTTCTGAGCAGTTCTTC
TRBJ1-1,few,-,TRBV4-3,CASSQERRQTEAFF,TGCGCCAGCAGCCAAGAAAGGAGACAGACTGAAGCTTTCTTT